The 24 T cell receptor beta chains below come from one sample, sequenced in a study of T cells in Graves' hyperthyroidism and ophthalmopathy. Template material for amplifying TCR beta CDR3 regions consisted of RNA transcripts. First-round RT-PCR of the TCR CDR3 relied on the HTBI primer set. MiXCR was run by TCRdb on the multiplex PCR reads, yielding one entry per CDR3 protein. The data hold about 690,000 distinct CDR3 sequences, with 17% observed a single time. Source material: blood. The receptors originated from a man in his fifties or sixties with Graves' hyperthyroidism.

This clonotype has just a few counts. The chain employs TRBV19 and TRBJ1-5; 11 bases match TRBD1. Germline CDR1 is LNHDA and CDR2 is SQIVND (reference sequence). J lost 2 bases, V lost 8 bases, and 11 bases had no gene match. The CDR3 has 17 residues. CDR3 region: CASAGQGVPQGNQPQHF. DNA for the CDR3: TGTGCCAGTGCGGGACAGGGGGTACCACAAGGCAATCAGCCCCAGCATTTT.

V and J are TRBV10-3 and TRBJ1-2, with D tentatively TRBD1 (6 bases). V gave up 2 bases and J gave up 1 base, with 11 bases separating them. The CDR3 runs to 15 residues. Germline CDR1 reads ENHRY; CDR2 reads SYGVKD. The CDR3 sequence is CAISEGQNFNYGYTF. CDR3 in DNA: TGTGCCATCAGTGAGGGACAGAACTTTAACTATGGCTACACCTTC.

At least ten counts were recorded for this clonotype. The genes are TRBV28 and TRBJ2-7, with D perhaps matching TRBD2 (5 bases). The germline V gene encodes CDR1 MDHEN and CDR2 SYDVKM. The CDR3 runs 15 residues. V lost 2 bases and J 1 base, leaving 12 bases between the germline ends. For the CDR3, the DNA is TGTGCCAGCAGTTTAGTCTCGCGGGCTTCCTACGAGCAGTACTTC. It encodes CASSLVSRASYEQYF.

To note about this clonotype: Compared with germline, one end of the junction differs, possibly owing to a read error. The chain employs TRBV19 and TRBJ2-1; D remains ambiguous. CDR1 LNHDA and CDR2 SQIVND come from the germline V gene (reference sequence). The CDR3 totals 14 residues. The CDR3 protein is CVSSLRPPLREQFF. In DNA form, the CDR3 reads TGTGTCAGTAGTCTGCGGCCGCCCCTCAGGGAGCAGTTCTTC.

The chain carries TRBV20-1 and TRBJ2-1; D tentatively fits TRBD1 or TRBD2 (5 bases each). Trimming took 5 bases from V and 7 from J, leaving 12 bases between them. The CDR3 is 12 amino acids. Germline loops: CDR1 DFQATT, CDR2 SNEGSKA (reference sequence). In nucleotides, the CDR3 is TGCAGTGCTGACAGAGGGCATAATGAGCAGTTCTTC. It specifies CSADRGHNEQFF.

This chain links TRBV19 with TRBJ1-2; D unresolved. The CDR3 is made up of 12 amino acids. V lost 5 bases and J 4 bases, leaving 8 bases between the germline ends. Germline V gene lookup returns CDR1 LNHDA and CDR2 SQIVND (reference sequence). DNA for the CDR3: TGTGCCAGTAGTGTTGGACCCTATGGCTACACCTTC. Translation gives CASSVGPYGYTF.

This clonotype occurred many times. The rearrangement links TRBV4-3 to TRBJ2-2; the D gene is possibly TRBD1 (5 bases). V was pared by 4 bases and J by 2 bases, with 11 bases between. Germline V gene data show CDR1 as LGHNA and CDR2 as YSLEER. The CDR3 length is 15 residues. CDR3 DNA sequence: TGCGCCAGCAGCCGATCGACAGAAAACACCGGGGAGCTGTTTTTT. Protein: CASSRSTENTGELFF.

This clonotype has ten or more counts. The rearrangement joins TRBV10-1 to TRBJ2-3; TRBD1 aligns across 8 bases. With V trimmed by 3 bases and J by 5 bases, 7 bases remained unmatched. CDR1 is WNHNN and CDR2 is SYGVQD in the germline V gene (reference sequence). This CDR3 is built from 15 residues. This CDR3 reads CASSDFDRGKDTQYF. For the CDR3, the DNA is TGCGCCAGCAGTGACTTCGACAGGGGAAAAGATACGCAGTATTTT.

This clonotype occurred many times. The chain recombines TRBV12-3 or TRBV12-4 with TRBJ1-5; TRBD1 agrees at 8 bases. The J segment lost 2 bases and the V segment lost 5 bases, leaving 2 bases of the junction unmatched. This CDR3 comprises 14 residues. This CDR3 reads CASSATGGNQPQHF. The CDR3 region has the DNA TGTGCCAGCAGTGCGACAGGGGGCAATCAGCCCCAGCATTTT.

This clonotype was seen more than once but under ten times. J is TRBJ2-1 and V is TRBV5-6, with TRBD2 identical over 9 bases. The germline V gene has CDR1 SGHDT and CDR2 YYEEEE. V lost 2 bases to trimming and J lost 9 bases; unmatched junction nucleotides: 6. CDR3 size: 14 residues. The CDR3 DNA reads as TGTGCCAGCAGCTTTTCCCTAGCGGGAAGTGAGCAGTTCTTC. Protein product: CASSFSLAGSEQFF.

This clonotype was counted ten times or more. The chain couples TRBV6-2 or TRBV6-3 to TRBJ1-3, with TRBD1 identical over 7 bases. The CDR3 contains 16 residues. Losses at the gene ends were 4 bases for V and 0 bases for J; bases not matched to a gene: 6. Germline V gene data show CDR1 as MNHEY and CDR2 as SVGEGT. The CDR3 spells CASSSNDRVSGNTIYF. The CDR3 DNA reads TGTGCCAGCAGTTCGAACGACAGGGTCTCTGGAAACACCATATATTTT.

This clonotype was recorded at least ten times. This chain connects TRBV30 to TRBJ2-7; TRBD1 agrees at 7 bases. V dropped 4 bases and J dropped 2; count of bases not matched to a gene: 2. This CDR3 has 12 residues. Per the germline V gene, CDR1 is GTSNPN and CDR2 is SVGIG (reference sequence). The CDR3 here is CAWTGGTYEQYF. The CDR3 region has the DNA TGTGCCTGGACAGGGGGAACCTACGAGCAGTACTTC.

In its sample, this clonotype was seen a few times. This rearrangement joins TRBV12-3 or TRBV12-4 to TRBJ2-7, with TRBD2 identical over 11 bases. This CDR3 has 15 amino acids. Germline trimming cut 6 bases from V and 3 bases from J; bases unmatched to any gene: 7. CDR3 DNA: TGTGCCAGCAGCCAACTAGCGGGAGAATTCTACGAGCAGTACTTC. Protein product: CASSQLAGEFYEQYF.

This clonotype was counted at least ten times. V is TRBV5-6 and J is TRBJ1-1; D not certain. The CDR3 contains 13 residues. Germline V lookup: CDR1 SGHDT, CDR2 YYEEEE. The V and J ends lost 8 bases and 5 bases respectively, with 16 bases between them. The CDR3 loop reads CASRPWGGTEAFF. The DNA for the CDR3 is TGTGCCAGTCGGCCCTGGGGAGGGACTGAAGCTTTCTTT.

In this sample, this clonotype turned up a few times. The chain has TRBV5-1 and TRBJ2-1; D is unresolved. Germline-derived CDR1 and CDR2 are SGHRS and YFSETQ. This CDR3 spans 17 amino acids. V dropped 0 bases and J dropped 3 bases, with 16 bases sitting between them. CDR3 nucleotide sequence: TGCGCCAGCAGCTTGGAGTGGGTAGGGTCCCTCTACAATGAGCAGTTCTTC. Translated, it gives CASSLEWVGSLYNEQFF.

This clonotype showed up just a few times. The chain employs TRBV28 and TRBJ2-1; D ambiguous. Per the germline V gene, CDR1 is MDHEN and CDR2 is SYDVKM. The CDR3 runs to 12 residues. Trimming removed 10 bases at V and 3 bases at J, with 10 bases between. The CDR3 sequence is CATFPGYNEQFF. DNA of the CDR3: TGTGCCACCTTTCCGGGCTACAATGAGCAGTTCTTC.

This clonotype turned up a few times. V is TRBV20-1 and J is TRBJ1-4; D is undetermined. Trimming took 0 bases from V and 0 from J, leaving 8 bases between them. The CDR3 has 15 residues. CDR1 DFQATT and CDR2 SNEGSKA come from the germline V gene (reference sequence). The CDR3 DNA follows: TGCAGTGCTAGAGAACCGGGATCAACTAATGAAAAACTGTTTTTT. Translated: CSAREPGSTNEKLFF.

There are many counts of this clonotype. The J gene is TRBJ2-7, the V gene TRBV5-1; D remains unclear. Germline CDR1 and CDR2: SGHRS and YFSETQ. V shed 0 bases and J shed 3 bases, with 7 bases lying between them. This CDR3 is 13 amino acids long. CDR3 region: CASSLGKDYEQYF. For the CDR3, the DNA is TGCGCCAGCAGCTTGGGTAAGGACTACGAGCAGTACTTC.

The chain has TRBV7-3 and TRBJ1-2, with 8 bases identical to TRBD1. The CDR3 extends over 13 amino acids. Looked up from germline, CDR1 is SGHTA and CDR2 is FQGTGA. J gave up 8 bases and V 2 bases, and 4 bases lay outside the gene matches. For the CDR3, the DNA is TGTGCCAGCAGCTTAGACAGGGGAACGGGCTACACCTTC. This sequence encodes CASSLDRGTGYTF.

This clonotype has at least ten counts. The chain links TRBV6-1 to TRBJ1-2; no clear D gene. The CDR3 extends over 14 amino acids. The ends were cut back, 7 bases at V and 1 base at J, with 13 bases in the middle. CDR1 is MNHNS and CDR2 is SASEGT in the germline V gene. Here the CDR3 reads CASTEPGFNYGYTF. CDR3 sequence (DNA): TGTGCCAGCACCGAGCCCGGTTTTAACTATGGCTACACCTTC.

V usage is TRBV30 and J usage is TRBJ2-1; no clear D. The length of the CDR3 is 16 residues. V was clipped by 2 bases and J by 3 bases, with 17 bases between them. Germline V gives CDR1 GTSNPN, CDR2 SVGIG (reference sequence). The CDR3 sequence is CAWSTDHTAVYNEQFF. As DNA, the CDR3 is TGTGCCTGGAGTACTGACCACACGGCGGTCTACAATGAGCAGTTCTTC. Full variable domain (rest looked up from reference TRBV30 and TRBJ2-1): SQTIHQWPATLVQPVGSPLSLECTVEGTSNPNLYWYRQAAGRGLQLLFYSVGIGQISSEVPQNLSASRPQDRQFILSSKKLLLSDSGFYLCAWSTDHTAVYNEQFFGPGTRLTVL.

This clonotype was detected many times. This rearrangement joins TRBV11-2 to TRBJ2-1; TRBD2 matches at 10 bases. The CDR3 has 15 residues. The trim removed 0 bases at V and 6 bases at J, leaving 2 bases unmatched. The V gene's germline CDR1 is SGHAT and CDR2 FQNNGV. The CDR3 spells CASSLELAGPNEQFF. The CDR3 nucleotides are TGTGCCAGCAGCTTAGAACTAGCGGGACCCAATGAGCAGTTCTTC.

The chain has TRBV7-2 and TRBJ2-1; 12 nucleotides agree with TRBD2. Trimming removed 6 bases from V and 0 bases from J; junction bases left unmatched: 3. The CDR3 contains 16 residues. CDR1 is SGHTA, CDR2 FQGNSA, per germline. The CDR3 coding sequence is TGTGCCAGCAGTCCTAGCGGGAGGGGCTCCTACAATGAGCAGTTCTTC. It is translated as CASSPSGRGSYNEQFF.

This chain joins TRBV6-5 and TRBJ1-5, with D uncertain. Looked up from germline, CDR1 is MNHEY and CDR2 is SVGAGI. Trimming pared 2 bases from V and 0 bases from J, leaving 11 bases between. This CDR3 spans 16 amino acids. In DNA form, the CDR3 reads TGTGCCAGCAGTTACCCGTCACAGCCTAGCAATCAGCCCCAGCATTTT. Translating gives CASSYPSQPSNQPQHF.